A single sample gave rise to the 16 T cell receptor beta chains below, sequenced in a study of CD8 T cells in ankylosing spondylitis. TCRdb re-called the 5' RACE reads with MiXCR, one entry per CDR3 protein. The sample yields 200,000 to 250,000 distinct CDR3 sequences, 10% seen once. The sample comprised blood, either unsorted or a sorted T cell fraction (not recorded which). The receptors were gathered from a male donor with ankylosing spondylitis or in good health (not recorded which).

With respect to this clonotype: A much larger clonotype is one base distant, so this may be a read error. For the CDR3, the DNA is TGTGCCAGCAGCCGATCGCCCCCAACAGGATCGAACACCGGGGAGCTGTCTTTT. As protein: CASSRSPPTGSNTGELSF. This chain uses TRBV11-2 with TRBJ2-2; either TRBD1 or TRBD2 may fit D (5 bases each). CDR1 SGHAT and CDR2 FQNNGV come from the germline V gene. The CDR3 has 18 amino acids.

There are many counts of this clonotype. The chain recombines TRBV5-1 with TRBJ2-7, with D possibly being TRBD1 (5 bases). This CDR3 is 15 amino acids long. Trimming stripped 0 bases from V and 1 base from J, with 11 bases between. CDR1 SGHRS and CDR2 YFSETQ come from the germline V gene. This CDR3 is CASSLALGVSYEQYF. The DNA of the CDR3 is TGCGCCAGCAGCTTGGCGTTAGGGGTTTCCTACGAGCAGTACTTC.

This clonotype has ten or more counts. V is TRBV20-1 and J is TRBJ1-1; a possible D gene is TRBD1 (5 bases). This CDR3 comprises 14 residues. CDR1 and CDR2 (germline): DFQATT, SNEGSKA (reference sequence). Trimming removed 8 bases at V and 4 bases at J, with 20 bases between. CDR3 sequence (DNA): TGCAGTCCCCTAGGGACCGAGGGGAGCACTGAAGCTTTCTTT. Translated, it gives CSPLGTEGSTEAFF.

The chain joins TRBV10-3 to TRBJ1-2, with D possibly being TRBD1 (6 bases). Germline V CDR1 and CDR2: ENHRY, SYGVKD. V lost 4 bases and J lost 0, with 12 bases in between. The CDR3 is 15 amino acids. CDR3 residues: CAISGAGAANYGYTF. CDR3 DNA: TGTGCCATCAGTGGTGCAGGGGCTGCTAACTATGGCTACACCTTC.

In its sample, this clonotype was seen many times. The chain uses TRBV20-1 and TRBJ2-1; 13 bases match TRBD2. Germline CDR1 reads DFQATT; CDR2 reads SNEGSKA (reference sequence). Losses at the gene ends were 6 bases for V and 10 bases for J; bases not matched to a gene: 15. CDR3 length equals 16 residues. In DNA form, the CDR3 reads TGCAGTGCGAAACGGGGGGCAGGACTAGCGGGGGAAGAGCAGTTCTTC. This encodes CSAKRGAGLAGEEQFF.

This clonotype appeared many times. The chain employs TRBV7-8 and TRBJ2-1, with 8 nucleotides matching TRBD2. This CDR3 region has 14 residues. V gave up 4 bases and J gave up 6 bases; unmatched junction bases: 5. Germline lookup yields CDR1 SGHVS and CDR2 FQNEAQ. CDR3 in DNA: TGTGCCAGCAGCTCTTCCGGGGGGGCCAATGAGCAGTTCTTC. This encodes CASSSSGGANEQFF.

The table lists this clonotype with a few counts. The chain links TRBV5-1 to TRBJ1-4; 9 nucleotides line up with TRBD1. CDR3 length: 15 residues. Germline V gene lookup returns CDR1 SGHRS and CDR2 YFSETQ. V lost 4 bases and J lost 5; bases outside the gene matches: 6. CDR3 loop: CASSLLQGANEKLFF. The CDR3 coding sequence is TGCGCCAGCAGCCTACTACAGGGGGCCAATGAAAAACTGTTTTTT.

The V call is TRBV5-6, the J call TRBJ1-2; D remains unclear. CDR3 size: 15 residues. The V end was cut by 2 bases, the J end by 0 bases, with 11 bases between. From germline, CDR1 is SGHDT and CDR2 YYEEEE. CDR3 nucleotides: TGTGCCAGCAGCTTATCCGGGAAAGCTAACTATGGCTACACCTTC. Translating it yields CASSLSGKANYGYTF. Together with reference TRBV5-6 and TRBJ1-2, the CDR3 gives the full variable domain: DAGVTQSPTHLIKTRGQQVTLRCSPKSGHDTVSWYQQALGQGPQFIFQYYEEEERQRGNFPDRFSGHQFPNYSSELNVNALLLGDSALYLCASSLSGKANYGYTFGSGTRLTVV.

A remark on this clonotype: One base away lies a much larger clone, so this may be a sequencing read error. The chain recombines TRBV5-1 with TRBJ1-1; D is uncertain. The CDR3 extends over 15 amino acids. The germline CDR1 and CDR2 sequences are SGHRS and YFSETQ. The V gene lost 0 bases and the J gene lost 2 bases, with 11 bases spanning the gap. This CDR3 reads CASSLAKEPNTEAFF. The CDR3 DNA reads as TGCGCCAGCAGCTTGGCGAAGGAGCCAAACACTGAAGCTTTCTTT. Full variable domain (outside the CDR3, taken from reference TRBV5-1 and TRBJ1-1): KAGVTQTPRYLIKTRGQQVTLSCSPISGHRSVSWYQQTPGQGLQFLFEYFSETQRNKGNFPGRFSGRQFSNSRSEMNVSTLELGDSALYLCASSLAKEPNTEAFFGQGTRLTVV.

This clonotype occurred many times. The rearrangement uses TRBV6-1 and TRBJ2-1, with unresolved D. Germline CDR1 MNHNS, CDR2 SASEGT. Trimming shortened V by 6 bases and J by 0 bases, and 12 bases separated the two germline ends. This CDR3 spans 15 amino acids. The DNA for the CDR3 is TGTGCCAGCAGCCCCGACCGTGACTCCTACAATGAGCAGTTCTTC. It encodes CASSPDRDSYNEQFF.

The chain has TRBV7-2 and TRBJ2-4; D call uncertain. The CDR3 spans 15 residues. Per the germline V gene, CDR1 is SGHTA and CDR2 is FQGNSA. Trimming shortened V by 1 base and J by 2 bases, and 9 bases separated the two germline ends. Written as DNA, the CDR3 is TGTGCCAGCAGCTTAGGTGGCGTTCCCAAAAACATTCAGTACTTC. Its translation is CASSLGGVPKNIQYF.

This clonotype has ten or more counts. The gene calls are TRBV20-1 and TRBJ1-1; no clear D gene. Trimming cost V 0 bases and J 1 base, with 6 bases left between them. This CDR3 has 13 residues. From germline, CDR1 is DFQATT and CDR2 SNEGSKA (reference sequence). In DNA, the CDR3 is TGCAGTGCTAGAGACCAACAGAACACTGAAGCTTTCTTT. Protein product: CSARDQQNTEAFF.

V is TRBV6-5 and J is TRBJ1-1, with D unresolved. The CDR3 covers 13 residues. Germline V gene lookup returns CDR1 MNHEY and CDR2 SVGAGI. V shed 4 bases and J shed 2 bases, with 8 bases lying between them. CDR3 residues: CASSSDGNTEAFF. CDR3 DNA: TGTGCCAGCAGTTCAGACGGCAACACTGAAGCTTTCTTT.

This clonotype was counted a few times. This rearrangement joins TRBV28 to TRBJ1-4; D remains unclear. The CDR3 is 12 amino acids. The V gene lost 6 bases and the J gene lost 8 bases, with 10 bases spanning the gap. Per the germline V gene, CDR1 is MDHEN and CDR2 is SYDVKM. The DNA of the CDR3 is TGTGCCAGCAGCCGCCTGGGGGAAAAACTGTTTTTT. Its protein product is CASSRLGEKLFF.

This clonotype was observed at least ten times. The chain has TRBV28 and TRBJ2-3; 8 nucleotides line up with TRBD2. The CDR3 totals 16 residues. J lost 6 bases, V lost 1 base, and 9 bases had no gene match. The germline V gene encodes CDR1 MDHEN and CDR2 SYDVKM. CDR3 region: CASSLSSGGPSDTQYF. As DNA, the CDR3 is TGTGCCAGCAGTTTATCGTCGGGGGGGCCGTCGGATACGCAGTATTTT. Filled out from reference TRBV28 and TRBJ2-3, the complete variable domain reads DVKVTQSSRYLVKRTGEKVFLECVQDMDHENMFWYRQDPGLGLRLIYFSYDVKMKEKGDIPEGYSVSREKKERFSLILESASTNQTSMYLCASSLSSGGPSDTQYFGPGTRLTVL.

This clonotype has ten or more counts. J is TRBJ2-5 and V is TRBV7-8, with 11 bases lining up with TRBD2. Losses at the gene ends were 1 base for V and 2 bases for J; bases not matched to a gene: 3. The germline V gene encodes CDR1 SGHVS and CDR2 FQNEAQ. The CDR3 contains 16 residues. The CDR3 region has the DNA TGTGCCAGCAGCTTAGTTAGCGGGGGGGGACAAGAGACCCAGTACTTC. This gives the protein CASSLVSGGGQETQYF.